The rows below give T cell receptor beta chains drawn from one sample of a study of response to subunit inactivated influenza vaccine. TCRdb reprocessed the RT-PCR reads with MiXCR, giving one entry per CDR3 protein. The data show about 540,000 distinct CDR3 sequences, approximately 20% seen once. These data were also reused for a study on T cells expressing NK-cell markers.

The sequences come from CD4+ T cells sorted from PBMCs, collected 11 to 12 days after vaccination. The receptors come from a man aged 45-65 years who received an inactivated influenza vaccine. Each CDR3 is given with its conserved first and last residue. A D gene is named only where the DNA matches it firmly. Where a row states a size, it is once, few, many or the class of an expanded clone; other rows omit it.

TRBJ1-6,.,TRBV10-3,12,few,TGTGCCATCAGTGAACACGATTCACCCCTCCACTTT,CAISEHDSPLHF
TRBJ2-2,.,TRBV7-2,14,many,TGTGCCAGCAGCTTCGGACCGAACACCGGGGAGCTGTTTTTT,CASSFGPNTGELFF
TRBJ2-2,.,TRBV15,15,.,TGTGCCACCAGCAGAGATCGTGGCGAGACCGGGGAGCTGTTTTTT,CATSRDRGETGELFF
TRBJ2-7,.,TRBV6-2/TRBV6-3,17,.,TGTGCCAGCAGTTACCTCGCCCGACAAGGCATCTCCTACGAGCAGTACTTC,CASSYLARQGISYEQYF
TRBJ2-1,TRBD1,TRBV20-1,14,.,TGCAGTGCTCCCCGGGACAGGGTCTACAATGAGCAGTTCTTC,CSAPRDRVYNEQFF
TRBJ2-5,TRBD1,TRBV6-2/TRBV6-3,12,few,TGTGCCAGCAGACTCTCAGGGGGTCCCCAGTACTTC,CASRLSGGPQYF
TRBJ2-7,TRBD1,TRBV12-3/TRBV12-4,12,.,TGTGCCAGCAGATCGACAGGGTCCGAGCAGTACTTC,CASRSTGSEQYF
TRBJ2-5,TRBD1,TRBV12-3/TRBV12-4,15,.,TGTGCCAGCAGTTTCCGGCAGGGGGCTTTTGAGACCCAGTACTTC,CASSFRQGAFETQYF
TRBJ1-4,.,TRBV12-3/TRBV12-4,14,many,TGTGCCAGCAGTTTGCATCAGGGTACGGGAAAACTGTTTTTT,CASSLHQGTGKLFF
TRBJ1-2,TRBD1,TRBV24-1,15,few,TGTGCCACCAGTGATTCGGGGACAGGGTGGCATGGCTACACCTTC,CATSDSGTGWHGYTF
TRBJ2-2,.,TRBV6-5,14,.,TGTGCCAGCAGTTACTTTGTATCAGCCGGGGAGCTGTTTTTT,CASSYFVSAGELFF
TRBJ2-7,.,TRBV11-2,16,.,TGTGCCAGCAGCTTAGCACCGAAGGCGGACTCCTACGAGCAGTACTTC,CASSLAPKADSYEQYF
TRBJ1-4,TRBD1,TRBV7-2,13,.,TGTGCCAGCGAACAGGGGGCGGGTGAAAAACTGTTTTTT,CASEQGAGEKLFF
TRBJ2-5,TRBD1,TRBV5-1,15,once,TGCGCCAGCAGCTTGGCGACGGGACAGGGCGGTGAGAGATACTTC,CASSLATGQGGERYF
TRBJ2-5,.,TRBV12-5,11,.,TGTGCTAGTGGTTTGATGGGGACCCAGTACTTC,CASGLMGTQYF
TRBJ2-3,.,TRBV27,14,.,TGTGCCAGCAGTTTATCTCGGGAGCAAGATACGCAGTATTTT,CASSLSREQDTQYF
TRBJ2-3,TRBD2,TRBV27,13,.,TGTGCCAGCAGTTTACGAGGCGGGAGGGCCATGTATTTT,CASSLRGGRAMYF
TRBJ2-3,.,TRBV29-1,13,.,TGCAGCGCTGGACAAGCTAGCACAGATACGCAGTATTTT,CSAGQASTDTQYF
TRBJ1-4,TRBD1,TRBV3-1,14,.,TGTGCCAGCAGCCGGGGACAGGTGAATGAAAAACTGTTTTTT,CASSRGQVNEKLFF
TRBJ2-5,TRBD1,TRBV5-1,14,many,TGTGCCAGCAGTCCAGGACAGGGCCAAGAGACCCAGTACTTC,CASSPGQGQETQYF
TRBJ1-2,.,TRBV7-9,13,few,TGTGCCAGCAGCTTAGTTGGTATTGATGGCTACACCTTC,CASSLVGIDGYTF
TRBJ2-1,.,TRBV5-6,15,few,TGTGCCAGCAGCCTTTTGCGGGTAGGGAACAATGAGCAGTTCTTC,CASSLLRVGNNEQFF
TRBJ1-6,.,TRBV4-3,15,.,TGCGCCAGCAGCCAATCGGACAGCCGTAATTCACCCCTCCACTTT,CASSQSDSRNSPLHF
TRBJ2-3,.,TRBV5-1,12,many,TGCGCCAGCAGCGGTGACGCAGATACGCAGTATTTT,CASSGDADTQYF
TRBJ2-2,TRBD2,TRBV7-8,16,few,TGTGCCAGCACCAAGAGGCGGGGGGGCGTCGCCGGGGAGCTGTTTTTT,CASTKRRGGVAGELFF
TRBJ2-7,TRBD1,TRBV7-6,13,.,TGTGCCAGCAGCTTATCGACAGGGCGCGAGCAGTACTTC,CASSLSTGREQYF
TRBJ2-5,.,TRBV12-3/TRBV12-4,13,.,TGTGCCAGCAGTTTAAACAGGGCCGAGACCCAGTACTTC,CASSLNRAETQYF
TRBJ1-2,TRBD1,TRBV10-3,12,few,TGTGCCATCTCCGGGACAGACTATGGCTACACCTTC,CAISGTDYGYTF